This TCR beta chain comes out of a study of blood T cell repertoires in COVID-19. Overall study: Spain, Italy and the United States supplied samples that represented acute and convalescent COVID-19. PBMCs, B-cell-depleted T cells, or T cells provided the cDNA or gDNA that made up the material.

Unmatched junction bases numbered 5, after V lost 3 bases and J lost 4 bases. CDR3 size: 17 residues. The germline V gene has CDR1 LGHDT and CDR2 YNNKEL (reference sequence). Original processing notes: Reference gene primer amplification yielded estimated nucleated cell counts. Clones were sequenced by immunoSEQ multiplex PCR, and TCRdb holds only the in-frame ones, with some missing. That table gives V, J and clone size, and the DNA gave D and trimming. The data hold about 300,000 clones, with around 86% observed a single time. Sequenced sample: peripheral blood. V usage is TRBV3-1 (or the pseudogene TRBV3-2) and J usage is TRBJ2-5; the match to TRBD2 covers 16 bases. The origin of this receptor is a woman between 45 and 65 years old with acute or convalescent COVID-19. CDR3 nucleotide sequence: TGTGCCAGCAGCCAGGGACTAGCGGGAGGGATTCCAGAGACCCAGTACTTC. Translated, it gives CASSQGLAGGIPETQYF.